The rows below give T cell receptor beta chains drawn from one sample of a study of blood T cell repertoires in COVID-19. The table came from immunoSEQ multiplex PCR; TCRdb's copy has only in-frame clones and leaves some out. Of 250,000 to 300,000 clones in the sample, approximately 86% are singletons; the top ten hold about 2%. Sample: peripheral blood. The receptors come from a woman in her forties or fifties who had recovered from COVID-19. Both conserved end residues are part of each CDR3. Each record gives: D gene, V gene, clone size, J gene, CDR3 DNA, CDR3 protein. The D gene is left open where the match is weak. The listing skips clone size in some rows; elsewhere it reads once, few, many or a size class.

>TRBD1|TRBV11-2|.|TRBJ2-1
TGTGCCAGCAGCCAGCTGACAGGGTACAATGAGCAGTTCTTC
CASSQLTGYNEQFF
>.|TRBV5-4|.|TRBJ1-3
TGTGCCAGCAGCACCTTCACACTATCCTCTGGAAACACCATATATTTT
CASSTFTLSSGNTIYF
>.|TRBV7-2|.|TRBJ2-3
TGTGCCAGCAGCTTAGTAGAGGATACGCAGTATTTT
CASSLVEDTQYF
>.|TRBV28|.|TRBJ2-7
TGTGCCAGCAGTTTCGGGACTCTGACCTACGAGCAGTACTTC
CASSFGTLTYEQYF
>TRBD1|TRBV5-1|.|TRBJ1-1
TGCGCCAGCCAGCCCACTGACAGGGGGTTATATACGATGAACACTGAAGCTTTCTTT
CASQPTDRGLYTMNTEAFF
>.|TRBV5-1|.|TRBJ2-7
TGCGCCAGCAGCACCCCGGAGCGCTACGAGCAGTACTTC
CASSTPERYEQYF
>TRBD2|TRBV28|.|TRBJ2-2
TGTGCCAGCAGGGGGGGGAAGAAGGCGGAGCTGTTTTTT
CASRGGKKAELFF
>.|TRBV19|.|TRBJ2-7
TGTGCCAGTAGTATGTTGGACAGCCCGACCTACGAGCAGTACTTC
CASSMLDSPTYEQYF
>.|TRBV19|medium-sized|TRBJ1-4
TGTGCCAGTAGTATAAATCAGGGTGGTGAAAAACTGTTTTTT
CASSINQGGEKLFF
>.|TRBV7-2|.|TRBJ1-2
TGTGCCAGCAGCTTACGGGCAGGGCCTAACTATGGCTACACCTTC
CASSLRAGPNYGYTF
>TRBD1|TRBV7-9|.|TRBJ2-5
TGTGCCAGCAGCTCGCCCGGGACAGGGGGGGATCAAGAGACCCAGTACTTC
CASSSPGTGGDQETQYF
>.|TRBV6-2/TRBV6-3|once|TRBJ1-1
TGTGCCAGCCGCCCCCCAGCGTCCGTCACTGAAGCTTTCTTT
CASRPPASVTEAFF
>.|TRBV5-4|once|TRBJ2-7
TGTGCCAGCAGCTCCCGCTCGGGGGACGTCTACGAGCAGTACTTC
CASSSRSGDVYEQYF
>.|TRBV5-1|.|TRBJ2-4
TGCGCCAGCAGCTTAGGCGGGGACATTCAGTACTTC
CASSLGGDIQYF
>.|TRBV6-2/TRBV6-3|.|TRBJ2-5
TGTGCCAGCAGTTACGCCCAGGAGACCCAGTACTTC
CASSYAQETQYF
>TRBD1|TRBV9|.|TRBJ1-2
TGTGCCAGCAGCTCCCGACAGGGAGGCTATGGCTACACCTTC
CASSSRQGGYGYTF
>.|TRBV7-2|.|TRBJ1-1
TGTGCCAGCAGCCCCGCAGGCCTTGAAGCTTTCTTT
CASSPAGLEAFF
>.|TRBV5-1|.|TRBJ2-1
TGCGCCAGCAGCTTGGACGTCGGGGAGAGCTCCTACAATGAGCAGTTCTTC
CASSLDVGESSYNEQFF
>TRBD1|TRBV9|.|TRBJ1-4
TGTGCCAGCAGCGTAGATCGGGACAGGGCGAATGAAAAACTGTTTTTT
CASSVDRDRANEKLFF
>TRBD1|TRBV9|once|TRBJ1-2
TGTGCCAGCAGCTCTCTTCAGGGGGGTGGGTTTGATGGCTACACCTTC
CASSSLQGGGFDGYTF